The present T cell receptor beta chain was sequenced within a study of control samples from healthy donors and cancer patients. Repertoires were generated with immunoSEQ multiplex PCR, while TCRdb's copy carries only in-frame clones and drops some. The sample has approximately 180,000 clones, approximately 94% seen once. V was clipped by 2 bases and J by 2 bases, with 13 bases between them. Germline lookup yields CDR1 MNHNY and CDR2 SVGAGI (reference sequence). CDR3 length: 16 residues. The chain employs TRBV6-6 and TRBJ1-3; maybe TRBD1 (5 bases). Sequenced input: blood. This clonotype was sampled from a woman younger than 30 in good health. The CDR3 region is CASSYGNSGAGNTIYF. The CDR3 DNA sequence: TGTGCCAGCAGTTACGGGAACTCGGGGGCTGGAAACACCATATATTTT.